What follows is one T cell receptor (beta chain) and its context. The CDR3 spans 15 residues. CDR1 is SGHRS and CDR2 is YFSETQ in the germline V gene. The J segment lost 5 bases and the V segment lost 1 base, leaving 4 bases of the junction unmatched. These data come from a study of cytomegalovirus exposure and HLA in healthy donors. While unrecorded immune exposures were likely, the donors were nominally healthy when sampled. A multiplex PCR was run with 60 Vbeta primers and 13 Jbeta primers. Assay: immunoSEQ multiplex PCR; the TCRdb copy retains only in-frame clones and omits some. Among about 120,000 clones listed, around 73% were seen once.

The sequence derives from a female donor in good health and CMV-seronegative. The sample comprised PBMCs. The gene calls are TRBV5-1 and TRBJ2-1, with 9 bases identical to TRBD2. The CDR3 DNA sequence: TGCGCCAGCAGCTTGCGGTCTAGCGGGGACAATGAGCAGTTCTTC. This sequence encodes CASSLRSSGDNEQFF.